This TCR beta chain was sequenced in a study of blood T cell repertoires in COVID-19. Whole-study context: Collection of acute and convalescent COVID-19 samples took place in the United States, Italy and Spain. Nucleic acid was either cDNA or gDNA, and it came from T cells, B-cell-depleted T cells, or PBMCs.

Germline V gene sequence: CDR1 SEHNR, CDR2 FQNEAQ (reference sequence). V dropped 7 bases and J dropped 0; count of bases not matched to a gene: 10. This CDR3 contains 16 residues. As processed by the authors: Reference gene primer amplification yielded estimated nucleated cell counts. The method was immunoSEQ multiplex PCR; TCRdb's version includes in-frame clones alone and lacks a portion of them. V, J and clone size derive from that table, while D and trimming were established from the DNA sequence. This sample has around 380,000 clones, with about 90% found just once. Source material: PBMCs or T cells enriched from blood (not recorded which). The source is a man aged 30 to 45 who had recovered from COVID-19. J is TRBJ2-3 and V is TRBV7-9; 7 bases fit TRBD1. CDR3 in amino acids: CASTLGQWMSTDTQYF. As DNA, the CDR3 is TGTGCCAGCACCTTGGGACAGTGGATGAGCACAGATACGCAGTATTTT.